These T cell receptor beta chains were read from a single sample in a study of CD8+CD57+ T cells in acquired aplastic anemia. One entry per CDR3 protein results from TCRdb running MiXCR on the reads. The sample has about 160,000 distinct CDR3 sequences, roughly 43% seen once. Input material: sorted CD4+, CD8+, or CD8+CD57+ T cells (not recorded which) from PBMCs. Receptors originate from a human donor with aplastic anemia. Each CDR3 is given with its conserved first and last residue. The D gene is left open where the match is weak. Where a row states a size, it is once, few, many or the class of an expanded clone; other rows omit it.

j_call d_call clone_size v_call cdr3_nt cdr3_aa
TRBJ2-7 - - TRBV18 TGTGCCAGCTCACCAAACAGCGTTCTGGTCGAGCAGTACTTC CASSPNSVLVEQYF
TRBJ1-2 - - TRBV7-3 TGTGCCAGTGGGGACTCCCCCGCGGGCTACACCTTC CASGDSPAGYTF
TRBJ2-5 TRBD1 - TRBV20-1 TGCAGTGCCACTAGGGGACAGGGGAAGACCCAGTACTTC CSATRGQGKTQYF
TRBJ2-7 - few TRBV2 TGTGCCAGCAGTGGCCGAACCGGACGACCTTCCTACGAGCAGTACTTC CASSGRTGRPSYEQYF
TRBJ2-7 TRBD1 few TRBV7-6 TGTGCCAGCAGTTCCCTCCGGGACAGTAGCTCCTACGAGCAGTACTTC CASSSLRDSSSYEQYF
TRBJ2-5 - many TRBV14 TGTGCCAGCAGCCAGCTCAACAGCCAAGAGACCCAGTACTTC CASSQLNSQETQYF
TRBJ2-3 - - TRBV11-2 TGTGCCAGCAGCACTCGGACGGGAAGCCATAAGACGCAGTATTTT CASSTRTGSHKTQYF
TRBJ2-3 TRBD2 medium-sized TRBV7-2 TGTGCCAGCAGCTTAAGACCAGGACTAGGAGGCGATACGCAGTATTTT CASSLRPGLGGDTQYF
TRBJ2-5 - many TRBV7-8 TGTGCCAGCAGCTGGTCGGGACGGTTAGAGACCCAGTACTTC CASSWSGRLETQYF
TRBJ2-7 TRBD1 many TRBV19 TGTGCCAGTAGTATTCAGGGGCAGGGGGCCTTCTACGAGCAGTACTTC CASSIQGQGAFYEQYF